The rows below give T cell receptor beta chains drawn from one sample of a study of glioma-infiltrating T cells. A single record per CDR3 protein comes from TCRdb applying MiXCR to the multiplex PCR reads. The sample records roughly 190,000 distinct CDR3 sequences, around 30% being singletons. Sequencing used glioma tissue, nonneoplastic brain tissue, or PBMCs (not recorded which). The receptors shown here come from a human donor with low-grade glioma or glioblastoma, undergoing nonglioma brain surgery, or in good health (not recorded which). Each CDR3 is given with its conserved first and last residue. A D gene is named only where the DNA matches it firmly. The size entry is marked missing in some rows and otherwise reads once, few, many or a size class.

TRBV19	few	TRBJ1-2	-	TGTGCCAGTAGTATGATTTCCGGGGGGAACTATGGCTACACCTTC	CASSMISGGNYGYTF
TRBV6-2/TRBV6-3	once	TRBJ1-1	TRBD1	TGTGCCAGCAGGTCGGACAGGGAAGTCGGAAACACTGAAGCTTTCTTT	CASRSDREVGNTEAFF
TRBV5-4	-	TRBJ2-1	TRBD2	TGTGCCAGCAGCCCGACTAGCTTTATATCCTACAATGAGCAGTTCTTC	CASSPTSFISYNEQFF
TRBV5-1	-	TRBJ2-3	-	TGCGCCAGCAGTTCCAGACAAAGCACAGATACGCAGTATTTT	CASSSRQSTDTQYF
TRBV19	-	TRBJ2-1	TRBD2	TGTGCCAGTATTCCCGGAAGGGATGGCGGGGGGAGAGGTGAGCAGTTCTTC	CASIPGRDGGGRGEQFF
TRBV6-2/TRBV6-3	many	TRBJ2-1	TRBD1	TGTGCCAGCAGTTATCGGGACAGGAGCTCCTACAATGAGCAGTTCTTC	CASSYRDRSSYNEQFF
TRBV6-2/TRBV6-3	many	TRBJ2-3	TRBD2	TGTGCCAGCAGGGATAGCGGGAACACAGATACGCAGTATTTT	CASRDSGNTDTQYF
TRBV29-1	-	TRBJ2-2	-	TGCAGCGGCCGAATCGACAGGAACACCGGGGAGCTGTTTTTT	CSGRIDRNTGELFF
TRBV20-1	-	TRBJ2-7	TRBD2	TGCAGTGCTTCCAGGCCACTAGCGCCGTACGAGCAGTACTTC	CSASRPLAPYEQYF
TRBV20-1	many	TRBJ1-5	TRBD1	TGCAGTGCTAGCCGGGACAGGGGTAATCAGCCCCAGCATTTT	CSASRDRGNQPQHF
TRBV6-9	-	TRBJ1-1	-	TGTTCCAGCATTTTACATTCGTCCGACACTGAAGCTTTCTTT	CSSILHSSDTEAFF
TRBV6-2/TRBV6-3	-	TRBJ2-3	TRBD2	TGTGCCAGCAGTTACAACACGCTAGCGGGGGGTGCAGATACGCAGTATTTT	CASSYNTLAGGADTQYF
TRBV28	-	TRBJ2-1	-	TGTGCCAGCAGATCTACAAATGAGCAGTTCTTC	CASRSTNEQFF
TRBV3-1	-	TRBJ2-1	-	TGTGCCAGCGGATTATACAATGGGCAGTTCTTC	CASGLYNGQFF
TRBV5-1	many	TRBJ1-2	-	TGCGCCAGCAGCTTGGAGTCCTATGGCTACACCTTC	CASSLESYGYTF
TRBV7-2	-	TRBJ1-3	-	TGTGCCAGCAGATTAGCGGGTGGACAGTGTGGAAACACCATATATTTT	CASRLAGGQCGNTIYF
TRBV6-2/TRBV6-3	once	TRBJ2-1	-	TGTGCCAGCAGGAGTGGGATTTACGAGCAGTTCTTC	CASRSGIYEQFF
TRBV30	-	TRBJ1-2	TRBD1	TGTGCCTGGAGCCGGGGACAGTCCTATGGCTACACCTTC	CAWSRGQSYGYTF
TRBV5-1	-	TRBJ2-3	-	TGCGCCAGCAGCTTGGAACGGAACACAGATACGCAGTATTTT	CASSLERNTDTQYF